Each of the 16 T cell receptor beta chains below was sequenced from the same sample in a study of regulatory T cells in long-lasting Graves disease. The time point: newly diagnosed GD, antithyroid drugs for less than 3 months. PBMC-derived RNA was used for the TCR library. According to the study, TCR beta libraries were built with iRepertoire HTBI primers and CDR3-region Arm-PCR. TCRdb recomputed calls from the multiplex PCR reads with MiXCR, one row per CDR3 protein. The sample holds about 500,000 distinct CDR3 sequences, around 15% seen once. These data also featured in a second study, about T cells in Graves' hyperthyroidism and ophthalmopathy.

Source: peripheral blood mononuclear cells (PBMCs), taken at new diagnosis, from a patient treated with antithyroid drugs. The receptors were gathered from a man in his forties with Graves disease.

The chain combines TRBV7-9 with TRBJ1-2; 9 bases are shared with TRBD1. The J segment lost 1 base and the V segment lost 1 base, leaving 4 bases of the junction unmatched. The CDR3 is made up of 16 amino acids. In germline, CDR1 is SEHNR, CDR2 FQNEAQ (reference sequence). The CDR3, as DNA: TGTGCCAGCAGCTTAGGGACAGGGGACTTTAACTATGGCTACACCTTC. Its translation: CASSLGTGDFNYGYTF.

This clonotype was detected many times. The chain couples TRBV28 to TRBJ2-2, with TRBD1 identical over 8 bases. Germline V gene sequence: CDR1 MDHEN, CDR2 SYDVKM. The trim removed 5 bases at V and 0 bases at J, leaving 2 bases unmatched. This CDR3 comprises 15 residues. CDR3 loop: CASSRQGTNTGELFF. DNA of the CDR3: TGTGCCAGCAGTAGACAGGGGACGAACACCGGGGAGCTGTTTTTT.

This clonotype was picked up many times. Here the CDR3 reads CASSTGQGRTEAFF. CDR3 sequence (DNA): TGTGCCAGCAGTACTGGACAGGGGCGGACTGAAGCTTTCTTT. J is TRBJ1-1 and V is TRBV12-3 or TRBV12-4, with TRBD1 matching 9 bases. J gave up 5 bases and V 5 bases, and 6 bases lay outside the gene matches. The CDR3 spans 14 residues.

The rearrangement uses TRBV6-1 and TRBJ2-3; 8 nucleotides agree with TRBD2. Germline trimming cut 6 bases from V and 1 base from J; bases unmatched to any gene: 12. There are 17 residues in the CDR3. In germline, CDR1 is MNHNS, CDR2 SASEGT. CDR3 in amino acids: CASSPGVGAGGTDTQYF. CDR3 nucleotide sequence: TGTGCCAGCAGCCCGGGAGTAGGAGCGGGGGGCACAGATACGCAGTATTTT.

The chain recombines TRBV18 with TRBJ1-3; no clear D. This CDR3 has 16 amino acids. The germline V and J ends were trimmed by 5 bases and 0 bases, with 14 bases remaining between them. Germline loops: CDR1 KGHSH, CDR2 LQKENI. The CDR3 bases are TGTGCCAGCTCAGCGACGGCGCAGGACTCTGGAAACACCATATATTTT. Amino acids: CASSATAQDSGNTIYF.

This clonotype occurred many times. Germline is not matched at one junction end, which may reflect a read error. The V gene is TRBV3-1, the J gene TRBJ2-1; TRBD2 agrees at 11 bases. Germline CDR1 reads LGHDT; CDR2 reads YNNKEL (reference sequence). The CDR3 consists of 18 residues. The CDR3 sequence: CASSRSSGRPGHYSEQFF. Here the CDR3 DNA reads TGTGCCAGCAGCCGGTCTAGCGGGAGGCCCGGTCACTACAGTGAGCAGTTCTTC.

The CDR3 nucleotides read TGTGCCACCCACGGGACCGGCTACACCTTC. This encodes CATHGTGYTF. This chain links TRBV7-3 with TRBJ1-2, with TRBD1 as a possible D gene (5 bases). Trimming removed 10 bases from V and 8 bases from J, with 11 bases in between. The germline CDR1 and CDR2 sequences are SGHTA and FQGTGA. This CDR3 has 10 residues.

About this clonotype: A read error likely explains this, since a far larger clone differs by one base. This rearrangement joins TRBV12-3 or TRBV12-4 to TRBJ2-4, with D perhaps matching TRBD1 (6 bases). The J call may be in error: the DNA end matches TRBJ2-5 better. The CDR3 runs 17 residues. The DNA for the CDR3 is TGTGCCAGCGGCCTAACCGTGGGGGCAGGCCGAGGGGCGACCCAGTACTTC. It yields the protein CASGLTVGAGRGATQYF.

This clonotype was picked up many times. V usage is TRBV28 and J usage is TRBJ2-7; D ambiguous. The length of the CDR3 is 12 residues. In germline, CDR1 is MDHEN, CDR2 SYDVKM. The ends were cut back, 7 bases at V and 4 bases at J, with 11 bases in the middle. In DNA, the CDR3 is TGTGCCAGCACCAACTCGGATTACGAGCAGTACTTC. Translation: CASTNSDYEQYF.

There are many counts of this clonotype. This chain uses TRBV7-3 with TRBJ2-3; D is unresolved. The CDR3 is 13 residues long. Germline CDR1 and CDR2: SGHTA and FQGTGA. Trimming removed 5 bases at V and 5 bases at J, with 11 bases between. The CDR3 nucleotides read TGTGCCAGCAGCCAAGGGCGCGGAGATACGCAGTATTTT. It yields the protein CASSQGRGDTQYF. Full variable domain (outside the CDR3, taken from reference TRBV7-3 and TRBJ2-3): GAGVSQTPSNKVTEKGKYVELRCDPISGHTALYWYRQSLGQGPEFLIYFQGTGAADDSGLPNDRFFAVRPEGSVSTLKIQRTERGDSAVYLCASSQGRGDTQYFGPGTRLTVL.

On this clonotype: A junction end diverges from the germline sequence, so it may reflect a read error. This chain connects TRBV27 to TRBJ2-1; D gene uncertain. The germline V gene encodes CDR1 MNHEY and CDR2 SMNVEV (reference sequence). This CDR3 comprises 12 residues. CDR3 loop: CASMSTLNEQLF. CDR3 nucleotides: TGTGCCAGCATGTCGACGCTCAATGAGCAGCTCTTC.

The J gene is TRBJ2-7, the V gene TRBV2; TRBD2 matches at 11 bases. Germline V CDR1 and CDR2: SNHLY, FYNNEI. CDR3 size: 15 residues. CDR3: CGSRLAGGHSYEQYF. As DNA, the CDR3 is TGTGGAAGCAGGCTAGCGGGGGGACATTCCTACGAGCAGTACTTC.

This clonotype occurred many times. One end of the junction does not line up with germline, which may come from a read error. The rearrangement uses TRBV28 and TRBJ1-1, with D tentatively TRBD1 (6 bases). Germline values: CDR1 MDHEN, CDR2 SYDVKM. The CDR3 sequence is 13 residues long. The CDR3 reads CASSITGDTEAFF. DNA for the CDR3: TGTGCCAGCAGCATCACGGGGGACACTGAAGCTTTCTTC.

This chain connects TRBV28 to TRBJ2-3; D call uncertain. The DNA end lines up better with TRBJ2-5; the J call may be wrong. Germline V gives CDR1 MDHEN, CDR2 SYDVKM. The CDR3 sequence is 13 residues long. CDR3 loop: CASSSGLKGTQYF. The CDR3 bases are TGTGCCAGCAGTTCCGGTCTAAAAGGGACCCAGTACTTC.

The chain links TRBV6-1 to TRBJ2-1; a possible D gene is TRBD2 (6 bases). This CDR3 comprises 13 residues. The ends were cut back, 5 bases at V and 5 bases at J, with 10 bases in the middle. Germline V gene data show CDR1 as MNHNS and CDR2 as SASEGT. The CDR3 sequence is CASSTAGNNEQFF. The CDR3, as DNA: TGTGCCAGCAGTACCGCGGGGAACAATGAGCAGTTCTTC.

This clonotype was observed at least ten times. The chain carries TRBV28 and TRBJ1-2; no clear D gene. Per the germline V gene, CDR1 is MDHEN and CDR2 is SYDVKM. V gave up 4 bases and J gave up 4 bases, with 16 bases separating them. The length of the CDR3 is 15 residues. CDR3 DNA sequence: TGTGCCAGCAGTTCGCAGGACGGCAGCCTCTATGGCTACACCTTC. Protein: CASSSQDGSLYGYTF.